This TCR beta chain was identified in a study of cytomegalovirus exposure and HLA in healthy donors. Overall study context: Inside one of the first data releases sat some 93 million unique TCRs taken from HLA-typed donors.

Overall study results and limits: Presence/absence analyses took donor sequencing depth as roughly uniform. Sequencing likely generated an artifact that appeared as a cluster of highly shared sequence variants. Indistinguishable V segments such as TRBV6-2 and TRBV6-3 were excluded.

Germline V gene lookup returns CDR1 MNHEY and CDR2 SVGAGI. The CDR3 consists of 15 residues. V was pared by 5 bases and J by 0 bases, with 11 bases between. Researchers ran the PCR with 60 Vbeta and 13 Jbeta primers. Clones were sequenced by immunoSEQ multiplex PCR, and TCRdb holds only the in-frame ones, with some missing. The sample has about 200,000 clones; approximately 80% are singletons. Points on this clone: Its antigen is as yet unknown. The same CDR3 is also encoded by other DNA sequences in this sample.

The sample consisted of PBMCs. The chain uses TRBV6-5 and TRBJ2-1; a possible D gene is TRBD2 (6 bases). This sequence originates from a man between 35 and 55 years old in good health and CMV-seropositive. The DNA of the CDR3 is TGTGCCAGCAGTACAACGGGAGACTCCTACAATGAGCAGTTCTTC. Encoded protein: CASSTTGDSYNEQFF.